This T cell receptor (beta chain) was obtained from a study of beta chain features in type 1 diabetes. Findings and caveats of the study: Here, the possible influence of HLA type (on TCRB rearrangement) remained unresolved. High TCR expression in some cells could lead to their over-representation in cDNA sequencing. PCR could preferentially amplify shorter templates, alike in patients and controls.

Germline V gene lookup returns CDR1 SGHTA and CDR2 FQGNSA. This CDR3 comprises 15 residues. Trimming removed 5 bases from V and 11 bases from J; junction bases left unmatched: 9. Worth noting for this clone: Its antigen is not identified.

Expressed TCRB transcripts were sequenced because the entire RNA isolate underwent reverse transcription. Assay used: immunoSEQ multiplex PCR; TCRdb lists only in-frame clones, some missing. The data show hundreds of thousands of clones, around 15% seen once. The chain combines TRBV7-2 with TRBJ2-3; 14 positions match TRBD2. Sequenced sample: naive CD4+ T cells from blood. The sequence came from a man between 18 and 35 years old in good health. The CDR3: CASSKPGLAGVGQYF. CDR3 nucleotides: TGTGCCAGCAGCAAGCCGGGACTAGCGGGGGTAGGGCAGTATTTT.